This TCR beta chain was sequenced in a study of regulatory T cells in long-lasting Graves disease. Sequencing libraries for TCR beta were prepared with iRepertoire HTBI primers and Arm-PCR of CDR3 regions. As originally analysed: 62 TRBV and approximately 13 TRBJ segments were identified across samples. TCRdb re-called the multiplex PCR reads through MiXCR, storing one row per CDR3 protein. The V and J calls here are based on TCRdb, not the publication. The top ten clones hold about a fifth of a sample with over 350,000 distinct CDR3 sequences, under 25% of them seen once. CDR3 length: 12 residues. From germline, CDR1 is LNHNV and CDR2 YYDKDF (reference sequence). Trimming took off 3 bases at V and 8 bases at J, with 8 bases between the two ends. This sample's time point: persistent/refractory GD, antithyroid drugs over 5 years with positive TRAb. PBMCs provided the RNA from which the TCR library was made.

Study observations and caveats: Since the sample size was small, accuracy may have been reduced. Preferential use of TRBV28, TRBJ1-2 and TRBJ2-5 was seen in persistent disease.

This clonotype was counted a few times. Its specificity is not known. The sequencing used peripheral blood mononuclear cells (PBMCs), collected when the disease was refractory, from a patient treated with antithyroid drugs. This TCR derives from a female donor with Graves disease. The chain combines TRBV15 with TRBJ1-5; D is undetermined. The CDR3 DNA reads TGTGCCACCAGCAGCTTGGGCGAGCCCCAGCATTTT. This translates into CATSSLGEPQHF. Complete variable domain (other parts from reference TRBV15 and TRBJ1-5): DAMVIQNPRYQVTQFGKPVTLSCSQTLNHNVMYWYQQKSSQAPKLLFHYYDKDFNNEADTPDNFQSRRPNTSFCFLDIRSPGLGDTAMYLCATSSLGEPQHFGDGTRLSIL.